The rows below give T cell receptor beta chains drawn from one sample of a study of blood T cell repertoires in COVID-19. The assay was immunoSEQ multiplex PCR, and TCRdb's table has in-frame clones only and misses some. The data show some 150,000 clones, approximately 86% seen once. The source material was peripheral blood. The source is a human donor in a cohort sampled during active COVID-19. Each CDR3 is given with its conserved first and last residue. D genes are given only for firm matches. Clone size is shown for a subset of rows, as once, few, many or a class of expanded clone.

NA,TRBV18,NA,TRBJ1-5,TGTGCCAGCTCACCATCCGGGGAACAACAGCCCCAGCATTTT,CASSPSGEQQPQHF
NA,TRBV6-1,NA,TRBJ1-3,TGTGCCAGCAGTGAAGCTGGCTCCTCCTCTGGAAACACCATATATTTT,CASSEAGSSSGNTIYF
TRBD1,TRBV28,once,TRBJ1-2,TGTGCCAGCAGACCCGACAGGGTCTCTGGCTACACCTTC,CASRPDRVSGYTF
NA,TRBV19,NA,TRBJ1-1,TGTGCCAGTAGTAATCCCAAGAACACTGAAGCTTTCTTT,CASSNPKNTEAFF
NA,TRBV7-8,NA,TRBJ2-2,TGTGCCAGCAGCCCGACAGGACAGAACACCGGGGAGCTGTTTTTT,CASSPTGQNTGELFF
TRBD2,TRBV19,NA,TRBJ2-5,TGTGCCAGTAGGGCTAGCGGGGTTGAGGAGACCCAGTACTTC,CASRASGVEETQYF
TRBD2,TRBV19,NA,TRBJ2-5,TGTGCCAGTAGTCCTGTTAGCGGGGATTACCAAGAGACCCAGTACTTC,CASSPVSGDYQETQYF
TRBD1,TRBV7-9,NA,TRBJ2-2,TGTGCCAGCAGCTTGACAGGGGACACCGGGGAGCTGTTTTTT,CASSLTGDTGELFF
TRBD2,TRBV29-1,NA,TRBJ2-7,TGCAGCGCCACCGGGACTAGCGGGATACGGGGGCTCGAGCAGTACTTC,CSATGTSGIRGLEQYF
TRBD1,TRBV20-1,NA,TRBJ2-7,TGCAGTGCTGACAGGGGGCGCGAGCAGTACTTC,CSADRGREQYF
NA,TRBV4-1,NA,TRBJ2-1,TGCGCCAGCAGCCTCTCTTACTACAATGAGCAGTTCTTC,CASSLSYYNEQFF
NA,TRBV15,NA,TRBJ2-7,TGTGCCACCAGCAAAAACAGGGCGGCCTACGAGCAGTACTTC,CATSKNRAAYEQYF
TRBD1,TRBV6-4,once,TRBJ2-7,TGTGCCAGCAGTGACCCAAAGATGGACAGGGGGCATTTCTACGAGCAGTACTTC,CASSDPKMDRGHFYEQYF
TRBD1,TRBV5-4,NA,TRBJ2-7,TGTGCCAGCAGCGGACAGGGCGAGAGCTCCTACGAGCAGTACTTC,CASSGQGESSYEQYF
NA,TRBV11-1,NA,TRBJ2-5,TGTGCCAGCAGCCAGAGACCAGGGGAGACCCAGTACTTC,CASSQRPGETQYF
NA,TRBV5-4,NA,TRBJ2-3,TGTGCCAGCAGCTTGCTTGGGCTCCTCCTACCCCATACGCAGTATTTT,CASSLLGLLLPHTQYF
TRBD1,TRBV5-1,NA,TRBJ2-2,TGCGCCAGCAGTTATATGACAGGGTTGGCCGGGGAGCTGTTTTTT,CASSYMTGLAGELFF
TRBD2,TRBV5-4,NA,TRBJ2-3,TGTGCCAGCACCGCCGGGACTAGCGGGAGCACAGATACGCAGTATTTT,CASTAGTSGSTDTQYF
TRBD1,TRBV6-2/TRBV6-3,once,TRBJ2-7,TGTGCCAGCAGTACCTGGGGACAGGCCTACGAGCAGTACTTC,CASSTWGQAYEQYF
NA,TRBV19,few,TRBJ1-4,TGTGCCAGTAGTGAGGAGGCGGGGCCCAATGAAAAACTGTTTTTT,CASSEEAGPNEKLFF
TRBD2,TRBV2,once,TRBJ2-7,TGTGCCAGCAGTGAAGCTGGGGCGGGGCTGACTAGCGGGAGCAGCGGTGATTTCGAGCAGTACTTC,CASSEAGAGLTSGSSGDFEQYF
NA,TRBV7-3,NA,TRBJ2-4,TGTGCCACCCTGCTAACCGGAGGGCGAACCAAAAACATTCAGTACTTC,CATLLTGGRTKNIQYF
TRBD1,TRBV24-1,NA,TRBJ2-5,TGTGCCACCAGTGATTCTGGACAGGGGTTTGAGACCCAGTACTTC,CATSDSGQGFETQYF
TRBD2,TRBV18,NA,TRBJ2-7,TGTGCCAGCTCACCAGAGGGAGGGCCTGGAGAGCAGTACTTC,CASSPEGGPGEQYF
NA,TRBV30,NA,TRBJ2-7,TGTGCCTGGAGTGTACAGGGCTACGAGCAGTACTTC,CAWSVQGYEQYF
TRBD2,TRBV19,NA,TRBJ2-4,TGTGCCAGTAGTATAGAGGGCGGGAGGGCCGGATCCAAAAACATTCAGTACTTC,CASSIEGGRAGSKNIQYF
TRBD1,TRBV28,NA,TRBJ2-7,TGTGCCAGCAAAAAACCGGGACAGGGGTCTTCCTACGAGCAGTACTTC,CASKKPGQGSSYEQYF
NA,TRBV7-9,few,TRBJ2-5,TGTGCCAGCAGCCCGGACAGCCTGGGGAAAGAGACCCAGTACTTC,CASSPDSLGKETQYF
NA,TRBV5-1,few,TRBJ2-2,TGCGCCAGCAGCTTGGGAGGGCAGGAGAACACCGGGGAGCTGTTTTTT,CASSLGGQENTGELFF
TRBD2,TRBV7-8,once,TRBJ2-1,TGTGCCAGCAGTTTTTCGACTAGCGGGGGAAAAGGCAATGAGCAGTTCTTC,CASSFSTSGGKGNEQFF
NA,TRBV5-8,once,TRBJ2-3,TGTGCCAGCAGCCCCCGGGCAGATACGCAGTATTTT,CASSPRADTQYF
TRBD2,TRBV2,NA,TRBJ2-5,TGTGCCAGCAGCAAGCACGCGGGACTAGCTTCAGAGACCCAGTACTTC,CASSKHAGLASETQYF
NA,TRBV6-1,NA,TRBJ2-2,TGTGCCAGCAGTAGACGCGAGGCTACCGGGGAGCTGTTTTTT,CASSRREATGELFF
TRBD2,TRBV27,NA,TRBJ2-3,TGTGCCAGCAGTGGCACCGGGACTAGCCGAGATACGCAGTATTTT,CASSGTGTSRDTQYF
NA,TRBV15,NA,TRBJ2-6,TGTGCCACCAGTGGAGTCCAGCCGGGGTCTGGGGCCAACGTCCTGACTTTC,CATSGVQPGSGANVLTF
NA,TRBV18,NA,TRBJ2-1,TGTGCCAGCTCACCACCGGGAGCGGCTAATGAGCAGTTCTTC,CASSPPGAANEQFF
NA,TRBV28,NA,TRBJ1-2,TGTGCCAGCAGTTTAGCGGTACACTATGGCTACACCTTC,CASSLAVHYGYTF
NA,TRBV30,NA,TRBJ1-1,TGTGCCTGGAGACCAGGTTACCTAAACACTGAAGCTTTCTTT,CAWRPGYLNTEAFF
NA,TRBV24-1,NA,TRBJ1-5,TGTGCCACCAGTGATTCTAATCAGCCCCAGCATTTT,CATSDSNQPQHF
NA,TRBV11-1,NA,TRBJ2-1,TGTGCCAGCAGCTTAGCACTTTACAATGAGCAGTTCTTC,CASSLALYNEQFF
NA,TRBV7-9,NA,TRBJ1-1,TGTGCCAGCAGATTTAGAGGGGGATCCGAAGCTTTCTTT,CASRFRGGSEAFF
NA,TRBV2,NA,TRBJ2-1,TGTGCCAGCACAGGCCCCGGGAATCCTACGAGGAATGAGCAGTTCTTC,CASTGPGNPTRNEQFF
TRBD1,TRBV6-4,NA,TRBJ1-4,TGTGCCAGCAGTCAAAACGGGGACAGGGGAAATGAAAAACTGTTTTTT,CASSQNGDRGNEKLFF
NA,TRBV2,NA,TRBJ1-6,TGTGCCAGCCAGGGGCCCCCTTATAATTCACCCCTCCACTTT,CASQGPPYNSPLHF
TRBD1,TRBV28,NA,TRBJ1-2,TGTGCCATCCCCAGGCAGGGGGCAAGACAGGGCTACACCTTC,CAIPRQGARQGYTF
NA,TRBV3-1/TRBV3-2,NA,TRBJ2-3,TGTGCCAGCAGCCAAGATCAAGGACTAACCACAGATACGCAGTATTTT,CASSQDQGLTTDTQYF
NA,TRBV18,NA,TRBJ1-2,TGTGCCAGCTCACCAGGCACTAACTATGGCTACACCTTC,CASSPGTNYGYTF
TRBD2,TRBV7-8,NA,TRBJ2-7,TGTGCCAGCAGCCCACCTAGGTTTACTAGCGCCTCCTACGAGCAGTACTTC,CASSPPRFTSASYEQYF
NA,TRBV5-1,NA,TRBJ2-1,TGCGCCAGCAGCGGGGGAGGTCCGTATCCTAATGAGCAGTTCTTC,CASSGGGPYPNEQFF
NA,TRBV3-1/TRBV3-2,NA,TRBJ2-7,TGTGCCAGCAGCCCGGCCGGGTCATTCTCCTACGAGCAGTACTTC,CASSPAGSFSYEQYF
NA,TRBV11-3,NA,TRBJ2-1,TGTGCCAGCAGCTTAGGGGGGGAAGAAAATGAGCAGTTCTTC,CASSLGGEENEQFF
NA,TRBV5-1,NA,TRBJ2-5,TGCGCCAGCAGCTTGAACAGCCCGTACCAAGAGACCCAGTACTTC,CASSLNSPYQETQYF
NA,TRBV4-1,NA,TRBJ2-1,TGCGCCAGCAGCCAAGATGGCAGGGATTACTACAATGAGCAGTTCTTC,CASSQDGRDYYNEQFF